The 26 T cell receptor beta chains below come from one sample, sequenced in a study of T cells in Graves' hyperthyroidism and ophthalmopathy. RNA transcripts served as the template for amplifying TCR beta CDR3 regions. Using the HTBI primer set, a first-round RT-PCR was run on the TCR CDR3. TCRdb used MiXCR to reprocess the multiplex PCR reads, holding one entry per CDR3 protein. Of some 300,000 distinct CDR3 sequences listed, around a fifth are singletons. Material: blood. Every receptor here comes from a man aged 50-60 years with Graves' ophthalmopathy.

This clonotype was seen at least ten times. The gene calls are TRBV27 and TRBJ2-7; a weak D match, TRBD2 (6 bases). Trimming shortened V by 6 bases and J by 2 bases, and 17 bases separated the two germline ends. The CDR3 is 15 residues long. Germline V lookup: CDR1 MNHEY, CDR2 SMNVEV (reference sequence). DNA of the CDR3: TGTGCCAGCAGATTAGAGGGGAGGCCAACCTACGAGCAGTACTTC. Translation gives CASRLEGRPTYEQYF.

In this sample, this clonotype turned up a few times. This chain links TRBV4-2 with TRBJ2-3; TRBD2 agrees at 8 bases. Trimming cost V 5 bases and J 2 bases; bases outside gene matches: 9. The CDR3 totals 16 residues. The germline V gene has CDR1 LGHNA and CDR2 YNFKEQ. The CDR3 region has the DNA TGTGCCAGCAGCGACGGGAGGGCCCACTTCACAGATACGCAGTATTTT. Amino acids: CASSDGRAHFTDTQYF.

This clonotype was found many times. The V gene is TRBV11-2, the J gene TRBJ2-5; D perhaps matches TRBD1 (6 bases). Germline CDR1 and CDR2: SGHAT and FQNNGV. This CDR3 has 13 amino acids. The V end lost 5 bases, the J end lost 1 base, and 8 bases lay between the germline ends. The CDR3 sequence is CASSRDIQETQYF. In DNA, the CDR3 is TGTGCCAGCAGCCGGGACATCCAAGAGACCCAGTACTTC.

The CDR3 protein is CASRDSSGNQPQHF. In nucleotides, the CDR3 is TGTGCCAGCAGGGACAGTAGTGGCAATCAGCCCCAGCATTTT. The rearrangement joins TRBV7-9 to TRBJ1-5; D is possibly TRBD1 (6 bases). Trimming pared 6 bases from V and 2 bases from J, leaving 11 bases between. The CDR3 has 14 residues. The germline V gene encodes CDR1 SEHNR and CDR2 FQNEAQ (reference sequence).

Concerning this clonotype: An end of the junction does not agree with germline; a read error may underlie this. The V call is TRBV10-3, the J call TRBJ2-1; D remains unclear. Per germline, CDR1 ENHRY and CDR2 SYGVKD. CDR3 size: 14 residues. The CDR3 loop reads CAIRESSRYNEQFF. CDR3 sequence (DNA): TGTGCCATCAGAGAGTCGTCCAGATACAATGAGCAGTTCTTC.

This clonotype was seen at least ten times. CDR3 loop: CASSLGPGSMNTEAFF. The CDR3, as DNA: TGCGCCAGCAGCTTGGGGCCAGGAAGCATGAACACTGAAGCTTTCTTT. The chain carries TRBV5-1 and TRBJ1-1, with D uncertain. The CDR3 runs to 16 residues. Per the germline V gene, CDR1 is SGHRS and CDR2 is YFSETQ. The V and J ends lost 0 bases and 0 bases respectively, with 12 bases between them.

This clonotype occurred many times. This sequence joins TRBV3-1 and TRBJ2-3, with 10 bases that match TRBD2. Germline-derived CDR1 and CDR2 are LGHDT and YNNKEL (reference sequence). The CDR3 runs 15 residues. The V segment lost 1 base and the J segment 3 bases; nucleotides outside the gene matches: 1. The CDR3 reads CASSQASGRTDTQYF. The CDR3, as DNA: TGTGCCAGCAGCCAAGCTAGCGGGAGAACAGATACGCAGTATTTT.

This chain links TRBV6-1 with TRBJ2-7, with TRBD2 matching 12 bases. This CDR3 spans 15 amino acids. The ends lost 6 bases at V and 7 bases at J; junction bases unmatched: 10. CDR1 and CDR2 (germline): MNHNS, SASEGT. The CDR3 is CASSQTSGGGGEQYF. In nucleotides, the CDR3 is TGTGCCAGCAGCCAGACTAGCGGGGGAGGAGGGGAGCAGTACTTC.

The rearrangement uses TRBV15 and TRBJ2-4; D might be TRBD1 (5 bases). V lost 0 bases, J lost 5 bases, and 17 bases lay in between. This CDR3 is 17 amino acids long. CDR1 LNHNV and CDR2 YYDKDF come from the germline V gene (reference sequence). As DNA, the CDR3 is TGTGCCACCAGCAGAGATAAGGCCCAGGGAAGGGAAAACATTCAGTACTTC. This codes for CATSRDKAQGRENIQYF.

There are many counts of this clonotype. The chain uses TRBV9 and TRBJ2-5; 15 positions match TRBD2. This CDR3 spans 16 amino acids. Germline CDR1 reads SGDLS; CDR2 reads YYNGEE. V shed 4 bases, J shed 4 bases, and the junction held 5 bases outside the gene matches. DNA for the CDR3: TGTGCCAGCAGCCTCGGACTAGCGGGAGGGAGAGAGACCCAGTACTTC. It translates to CASSLGLAGGRETQYF. The entire variable domain, with the rest obtained from reference TRBV9 and TRBJ2-5, is as follows: DSGVTQTPKHLITATGQRVTLRCSPRSGDLSVYWYQQSLDQGLQFLIQYYNGEERAKGNILERFSAQQFPDLHSELNLSSLELGDSALYFCASSLGLAGGRETQYFGPGTRLLVL.

J is TRBJ2-2 and V is TRBV12-3 or TRBV12-4; D perhaps matches TRBD1 (5 bases). The germline V and J ends were trimmed by 5 bases and 0 bases, with 7 bases remaining between them. CDR3 length equals 14 residues. DNA for the CDR3: TGTGCCAGCAGTCGCAGGGCGAACACCGGGGAGCTGTTTTTT. Its protein is CASSRRANTGELFF.

There are a few counts of this clonotype. J is TRBJ1-1 and V is TRBV3-1; TRBD1 is a possible D gene (5 bases). Germline V lookup: CDR1 LGHDT, CDR2 YNNKEL (reference sequence). The CDR3 length is 15 residues. V dropped 4 bases and J dropped 1 base, with 13 bases sitting between them. CDR3 in amino acids: CASSRQGGANTEAFF. Written as DNA, the CDR3 is TGTGCCAGCAGCCGTCAGGGTGGGGCGAACACTGAAGCTTTCTTT.

The V call is TRBV7-2, the J call TRBJ1-3; D unresolved. Germline assignment: CDR1 SGHTA and CDR2 FQGNSA. Trimming took 4 bases from V and 9 from J, leaving 10 bases between them. There are 12 residues in the CDR3. CDR3 sequence: CASSSLLGTIYF. The DNA for the CDR3 is TGTGCCAGCAGCTCCCTCCTAGGCACCATATATTTT.

The chain joins TRBV30 to TRBJ2-5, with TRBD1 identical over 9 bases. J gave up 5 bases and V 0 bases, and 7 bases lay outside the gene matches. Germline CDR1 GTSNPN, CDR2 SVGIG (reference sequence). This CDR3 spans 15 amino acids. The CDR3 reads CAWSVHRGRTETQYF. CDR3 coding DNA: TGTGCCTGGAGTGTACACAGGGGGCGCACGGAGACCCAGTACTTC.

This clonotype appeared many times. CDR3 bases: TGTGCCTGGAGTGCTGAGATCTGGGACAGGAGGGACACTGAAGCTTTCTTT. This codes for CAWSAEIWDRRDTEAFF. The rearrangement links TRBV30 to TRBJ1-1, with TRBD1 matching 8 bases. V lost 1 base and J lost 3; bases outside the gene matches: 13. Germline assignment: CDR1 GTSNPN and CDR2 SVGIG (reference sequence). The CDR3 spans 17 residues.

This clonotype was observed a few times. The chain has TRBV5-1 and TRBJ2-5; D uncertain. CDR1 SGHRS and CDR2 YFSETQ come from the germline V gene. The CDR3 runs to 12 residues. V was shortened by 1 base and J by 4 bases, with 5 bases between the two germline ends. CDR3 sequence reads: CASSLTVETQYF. The CDR3 DNA is TGCGCCAGCAGCTTGACAGTAGAGACCCAGTACTTC.

The table lists this clonotype with a few counts. The rearrangement joins TRBV19 to TRBJ1-5; 7 bases map to TRBD1. The ends lost 7 bases at V and 0 bases at J; junction bases unmatched: 6. Germline V lookup: CDR1 LNHDA, CDR2 SQIVND (reference sequence). This CDR3 region has 15 residues. The CDR3 bases are TGTGCCAGTACCCCGACAGGGCGTAGCAATCAGCCCCAGCATTTT. Translating it yields CASTPTGRSNQPQHF.

This chain joins TRBV6-2 or TRBV6-3 and TRBJ2-2; no clear D gene. V was pared by 7 bases and J by 3 bases, with 12 bases between. CDR1 is MNHEY and CDR2 is SVGEGT in the germline V gene. The CDR3 is 14 residues long. The CDR3 sequence is CASKPQQDTGELFF. CDR3 nucleotide sequence: TGTGCCAGCAAGCCCCAACAAGACACCGGGGAGCTGTTTTTT.

Ten or more counts support this clonotype. The chain recombines TRBV7-3 with TRBJ2-3, with D perhaps given as TRBD1 or TRBD2 (5 bases each). The CDR3 is made up of 15 amino acids. Germline V gene data show CDR1 as SGHTA and CDR2 as FQGTGA. V dropped 0 bases and J dropped 9 bases, with 16 bases sitting between them. The CDR3 bases are TGTGCCAGCAGCTTAACACAGCAGGGAGTCGGGACGCAGTATTTT. As protein: CASSLTQQGVGTQYF.

Details on this clonotype: Its ends do not fully match the called genes, so a read error is possible. The chain has TRBV5-1 and TRBJ2-2; 8 bases are a match to TRBD1. This CDR3 comprises 14 residues. Germline V gives CDR1 SGHRS, CDR2 YFSETQ. The CDR3 sequence: CAGRPTGDTGELFF. CDR3 bases: TGCGCCGGCAGGCCGACAGGGGACACCGGGGAGCTGTTTTTT.

The V and J genes are TRBV2 and TRBJ2-1, with 14 nucleotides matching TRBD2. CDR1 is SNHLY and CDR2 is FYNNEI in the germline V gene. After removal of 7 bases from V and 8 bases from J, the junction contained 7 bases not matched to a gene. The CDR3 is 15 amino acids. CDR3 amino acids: CASNGLAGGRDEQFF. CDR3 nucleotides: TGTGCCAGCAACGGACTAGCGGGGGGTAGGGATGAGCAGTTCTTC. The full variable domain, in which reference TRBV2 and TRBJ2-1 provide the parts outside the CDR3, is EPEVTQTPSHQVTQMGQEVILRCVPISNHLYFYWYRQILGQKVEFLVSFYNNEISEKSEIFDDQFSVERPDGSNFTLKIRSTKLEDSAMYFCASNGLAGGRDEQFFGPGTRLTVL.

At least ten counts were recorded for this clonotype. The chain employs TRBV12-3 or TRBV12-4 and TRBJ1-5, with D maybe TRBD1 (6 bases). V lost 3 bases, J lost 0 bases, and 9 bases lay in between. This CDR3 is 15 amino acids long. CDR3 protein: CASSFRDTSNQPQHF. The CDR3 DNA reads as TGTGCCAGCAGTTTCCGGGACACTAGCAATCAGCCCCAGCATTTT.

V gene TRBV28 combines with J gene TRBJ2-2; 8 bases are shared with TRBD2. This CDR3 has 17 residues. The germline V gene encodes CDR1 MDHEN and CDR2 SYDVKM. The J segment lost 5 bases and the V segment lost 3 bases, leaving 11 bases of the junction unmatched. This CDR3 reads CASSFSPAGVETGELFF. CDR3 DNA: TGTGCCAGCAGTTTTTCTCCAGCGGGAGTTGAAACCGGGGAGCTGTTTTTT.

The chain joins TRBV29-1 to TRBJ2-6, with 9 bases that match TRBD1. Germline-derived CDR1 and CDR2 are SQVTM and ANQGSEA. J gave up 4 bases and V 3 bases, and 4 bases lay outside the gene matches. The CDR3 extends over 15 amino acids. This CDR3 reads CSVDTGGRGANVLTF. DNA for the CDR3: TGCAGCGTTGATACAGGGGGCAGAGGGGCCAACGTCCTGACTTTC.

The rearrangement joins TRBV28 to TRBJ1-2, with 7 bases aligning to TRBD1. V trimming: 5 bases; J trimming: 6 bases; junction bases outside the gene matches: 6. The CDR3 covers 13 residues. Per the germline V gene, CDR1 is MDHEN and CDR2 is SYDVKM. DNA of the CDR3: TGTGCCAGCAGTCATGGGACAGTAAATGGCTACACCTTC. Translation gives CASSHGTVNGYTF.

This rearrangement joins TRBV12-3 or TRBV12-4 to TRBJ2-5; D remains ambiguous. The ends were cut back, 7 bases at V and 1 base at J, with 10 bases in the middle. The CDR3 is 13 amino acids. In nucleotides, the CDR3 is TGTGCCAGCAACCCTTTAGCCCAAGAGACCCAGTACTTC. Its translation is CASNPLAQETQYF.